The 5 T cell receptor beta chains listed next were all sequenced from one sample in a study of T cell responses to AZD1222 COVID-19 vaccine. Assay used: immunoSEQ multiplex PCR; TCRdb lists only in-frame clones, some missing. Of 150,000 to 200,000 clones in the sample, roughly nine tenths were seen once. The specimen comprised peripheral blood, sampled on day 0 of AZD1222 vaccination. The receptors shown here come from an adult in good health.

The gene calls are TRBV10-1 and TRBJ2-1, with a tentative D call TRBD2 (6 bases). Trimming left V 4 bases short and J 7 bases short, with 17 bases between. CDR1 is WNHNN and CDR2 is SYGVQD in the germline V gene (reference sequence). This CDR3 is built from 15 residues. The CDR3 loop is CASSVGRSLTNEQFF. As DNA, the CDR3 is TGCGCCAGCAGTGTGGGGAGGTCCCTAACGAATGAGCAGTTCTTC.

V usage is TRBV30 and J usage is TRBJ2-5; either TRBD1 or TRBD2 may supply D (6 bases each). The CDR3 extends over 14 amino acids. The ends were cut back, 0 bases at V and 5 bases at J, with 13 bases in the middle. Per germline, CDR1 GTSNPN and CDR2 SVGIG (reference sequence). The CDR3 DNA follows: TGTGCCTGGAGTGTAGGGGGGAATGGGGAGACCCAGTACTTC. It specifies CAWSVGGNGETQYF.

The CDR3 protein is CASSSRGTDTQYF. The CDR3, as DNA: TGTGCCAGCAGCTCCCGTGGCACAGATACGCAGTATTTT. The chain employs TRBV12-3 or TRBV12-4 and TRBJ2-3; D is unresolved. This CDR3 is 13 amino acids long. Trimming cost V 6 bases and J 1 base, with 8 bases left between them.

V gene TRBV6-5 combines with J gene TRBJ2-1; 7 bases are a match to TRBD1. Germline assignment: CDR1 MNHEY and CDR2 SVGAGI. The trim removed 2 bases at V and 10 bases at J, leaving 14 bases unmatched. The CDR3 totals 16 residues. CDR3 region: CASSYGSQTGINEQFF. CDR3 sequence (DNA): TGTGCCAGCAGTTACGGCAGCCAGACAGGGATCAACGAGCAGTTCTTC.

The chain recombines TRBV10-3 with TRBJ2-5; tentatively, D is TRBD1 or TRBD2 (5 bases each). The length of the CDR3 is 14 residues. Germline assignment: CDR1 ENHRY and CDR2 SYGVKD. The germline V and J ends were trimmed by 7 bases and 4 bases, with 16 bases remaining between them. The DNA for the CDR3 is TGTGCCATCAAGGGGTCGGGGAACGGAGAGACCCAGTACTTC. It translates to CAIKGSGNGETQYF.